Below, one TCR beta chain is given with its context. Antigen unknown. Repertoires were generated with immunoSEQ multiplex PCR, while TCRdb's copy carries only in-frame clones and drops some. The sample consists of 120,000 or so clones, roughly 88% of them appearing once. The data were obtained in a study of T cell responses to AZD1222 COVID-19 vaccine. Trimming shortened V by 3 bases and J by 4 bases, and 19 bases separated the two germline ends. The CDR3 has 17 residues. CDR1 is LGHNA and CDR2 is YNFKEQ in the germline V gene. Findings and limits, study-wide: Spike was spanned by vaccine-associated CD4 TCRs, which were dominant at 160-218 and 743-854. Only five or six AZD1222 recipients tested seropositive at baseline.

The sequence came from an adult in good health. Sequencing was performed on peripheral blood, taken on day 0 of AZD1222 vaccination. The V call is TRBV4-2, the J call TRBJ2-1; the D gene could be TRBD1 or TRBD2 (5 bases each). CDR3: CASSQEPSGRNYNEQFF. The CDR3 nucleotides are TGTGCCAGCAGCCAGGAGCCTTCGGGACGGAATTACAATGAGCAGTTCTTC.